The 5 T cell receptor beta chains in this list originate from one sample, sequenced in a study of shared clonotypes between healthy human individuals. Profiled with immunoSEQ multiplex PCR; TCRdb holds only in-frame clones, not every one. The profile covers about 2.3 million clones, with 90% to 95% appearing a single time and approximately 0.4% taken by the ten largest. The sample consisted of naive CD4+ T cells from PBMCs. Subset here: CD45RA+ positively selected. These receptor sequences come from a young man in good health. Some clones in this sample may be carry-over from other donors' samples.

The sample holds one count of this clone. The chain uses TRBV28 and TRBJ2-4, with D perhaps matching TRBD1 (5 bases). This CDR3 contains 14 residues. V lost 3 bases and J lost 11, with 17 bases in between. CDR1 MDHEN and CDR2 SYDVKM come from the germline V gene. The DNA for the CDR3 is TGTGCCAGCAGTTTGACCCAAATACAGGCTCTTCAGTACTTC. This encodes CASSLTQIQALQYF.

The J gene is TRBJ2-5, the V gene TRBV5-4, with a tentative D call TRBD1 (7 bases). The CDR3 totals 13 residues. CDR1 and CDR2 from the germline V gene are SGHNT and YYREEE (reference sequence). The germline V and J ends were trimmed by 7 bases and 5 bases, with 15 bases remaining between them. The CDR3 sequence is CASQAGGGETQYF. The CDR3 coding sequence is TGTGCCAGCCAGGCAGGGGGAGGCGAGACCCAGTACTTC.

Turning to this clone: At the DNA level, this CDR3 is encoded by other sequences in the same sample as well. This chain connects TRBV9 to TRBJ2-1; the match to TRBD2 covers 11 bases. CDR3 size: 15 residues. CDR1 and CDR2 from the germline V gene are SGDLS and YYNGEE. The V segment lost 2 bases and the J segment 7 bases; nucleotides outside the gene matches: 5. Here the CDR3 reads CASSVGTSGKNEQFF. The CDR3 DNA is TGTGCCAGCAGCGTGGGGACTAGCGGAAAAAATGAGCAGTTCTTC.

The CDR3 is CAWRDIGELFF. The DNA for the CDR3 is TGTGCCTGGAGAGATATCGGGGAGCTGTTTTTT. The rearrangement uses TRBV30 and TRBJ2-2; D not resolved. The CDR3 totals 11 residues. CDR1 is GTSNPN and CDR2 is SVGIG in the germline V gene (reference sequence). V was cut by 3 bases and J by 7 bases, with 6 bases left in between.

This chain uses TRBV5-8 with TRBJ2-5; 11 nucleotides match TRBD2. This CDR3 has 19 amino acids. The germline V gene has CDR1 SGHTS and CDR2 YDEGEE. Trimming cost V 0 bases and J 5 bases; bases outside gene matches: 15. The CDR3 loop is CASSLVAGGPEFPPETQYF. DNA for the CDR3: TGTGCCAGCAGCTTGGTAGCGGGAGGGCCTGAGTTCCCCCCCGAGACCCAGTACTTC. Drawing the rest from reference TRBV5-8 and TRBJ2-5, the complete variable domain is EAGVTQSPTHLIKTRGQQATLRCSPISGHTSVYWYQQALGLGLQFLLWYDEGEERNRGNFPPRFSGRQFPNYSSELNVNALELEDSALYLCASSLVAGGPEFPPETQYFGPGTRLLVL.